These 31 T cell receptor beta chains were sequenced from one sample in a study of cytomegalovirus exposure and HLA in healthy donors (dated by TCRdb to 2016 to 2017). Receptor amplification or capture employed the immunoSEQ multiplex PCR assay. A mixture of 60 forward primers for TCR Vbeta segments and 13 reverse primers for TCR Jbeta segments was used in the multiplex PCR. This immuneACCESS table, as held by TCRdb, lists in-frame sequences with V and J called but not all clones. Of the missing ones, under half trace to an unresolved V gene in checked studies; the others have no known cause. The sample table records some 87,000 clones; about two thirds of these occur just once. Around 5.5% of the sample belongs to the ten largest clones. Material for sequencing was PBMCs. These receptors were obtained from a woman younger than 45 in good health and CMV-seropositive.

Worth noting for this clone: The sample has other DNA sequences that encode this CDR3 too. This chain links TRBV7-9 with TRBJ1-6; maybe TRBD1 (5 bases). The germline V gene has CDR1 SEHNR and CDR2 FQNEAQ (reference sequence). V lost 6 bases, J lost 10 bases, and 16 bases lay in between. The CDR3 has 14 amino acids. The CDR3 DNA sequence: TGTGCCAGCAGTAGCGACCGGGGGGAGTCACCCCTCCACTTT. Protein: CASSSDRGESPLHF. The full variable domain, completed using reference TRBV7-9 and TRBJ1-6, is DTGVSQNPRHKITKRGQNVTFRCDPISEHNRLYWYRQTLGQGPEFLTYFQNEAQLEKSRLLSDRFSAERPKGSFSTLEIQRTEQGDSAMYLCASSSDRGESPLHFGNGTRLTVT.

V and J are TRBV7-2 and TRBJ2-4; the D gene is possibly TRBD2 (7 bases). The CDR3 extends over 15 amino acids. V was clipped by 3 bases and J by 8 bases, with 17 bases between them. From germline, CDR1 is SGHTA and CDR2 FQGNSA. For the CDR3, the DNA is TGTGCCAGCAGCTTGTCGGGGGCGGCGGGGGACATTCAGTACTTC. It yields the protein CASSLSGAAGDIQYF.

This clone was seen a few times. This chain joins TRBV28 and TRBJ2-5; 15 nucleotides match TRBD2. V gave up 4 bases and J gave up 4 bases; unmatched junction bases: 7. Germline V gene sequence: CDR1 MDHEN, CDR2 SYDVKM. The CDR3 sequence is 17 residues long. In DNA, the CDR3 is TGTGCCAGCAGTTCCTCGGGACTAGCGGGAGGAGGAGAGACCCAGTACTTC. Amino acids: CASSSSGLAGGGETQYF.

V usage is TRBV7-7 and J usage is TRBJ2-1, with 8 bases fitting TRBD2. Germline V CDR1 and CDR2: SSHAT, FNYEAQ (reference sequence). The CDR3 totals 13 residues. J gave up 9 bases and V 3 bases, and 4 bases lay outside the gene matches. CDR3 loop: CASSFGGAGEQFF. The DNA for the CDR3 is TGTGCCAGCAGCTTCGGGGGGGCAGGTGAGCAGTTCTTC.

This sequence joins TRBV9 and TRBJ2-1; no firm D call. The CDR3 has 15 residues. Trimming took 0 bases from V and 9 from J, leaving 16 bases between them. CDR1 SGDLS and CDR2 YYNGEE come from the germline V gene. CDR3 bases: TGTGCCAGCAGCGTAGCGGAGTCTAGGTGGAGTGAGCAGTTCTTC. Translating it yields CASSVAESRWSEQFF.

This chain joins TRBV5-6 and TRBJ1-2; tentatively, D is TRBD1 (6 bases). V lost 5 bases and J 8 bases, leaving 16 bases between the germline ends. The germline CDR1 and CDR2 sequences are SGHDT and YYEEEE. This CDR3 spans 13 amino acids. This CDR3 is CASRRQASEGYTF. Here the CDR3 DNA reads TGTGCCAGCAGACGACAGGCGTCTGAAGGCTACACCTTC.

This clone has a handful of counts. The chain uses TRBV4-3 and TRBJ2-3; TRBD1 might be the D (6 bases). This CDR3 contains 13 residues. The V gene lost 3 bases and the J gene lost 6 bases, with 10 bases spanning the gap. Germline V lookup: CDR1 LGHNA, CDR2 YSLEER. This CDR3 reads CASSQADRDTQYF. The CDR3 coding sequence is TGCGCCAGCAGCCAGGCCGACAGGGATACGCAGTATTTT.

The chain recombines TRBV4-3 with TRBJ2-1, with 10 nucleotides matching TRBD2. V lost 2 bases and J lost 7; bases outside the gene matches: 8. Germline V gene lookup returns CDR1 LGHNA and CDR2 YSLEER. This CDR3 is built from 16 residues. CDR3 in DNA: TGCGCCAGCAGCCAAAGAGCGGCTAGCGGGGGAAATGAGCAGTTCTTC. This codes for CASSQRAASGGNEQFF.

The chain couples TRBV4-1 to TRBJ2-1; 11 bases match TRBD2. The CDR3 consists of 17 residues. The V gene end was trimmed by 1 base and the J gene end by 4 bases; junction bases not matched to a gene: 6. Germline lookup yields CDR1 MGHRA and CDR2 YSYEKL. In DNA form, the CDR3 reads TGCGCCAGCAGCCAAGGGCACGGGACTAGCGGATACAATGAGCAGTTCTTC. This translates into CASSQGHGTSGYNEQFF.

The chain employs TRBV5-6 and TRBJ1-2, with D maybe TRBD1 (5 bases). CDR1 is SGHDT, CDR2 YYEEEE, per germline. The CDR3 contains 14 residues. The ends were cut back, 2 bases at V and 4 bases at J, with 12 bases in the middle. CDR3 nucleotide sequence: TGTGCCAGCAGCTTATCCGGGGGACGCTATGGCTACACCTTC. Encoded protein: CASSLSGGRYGYTF.

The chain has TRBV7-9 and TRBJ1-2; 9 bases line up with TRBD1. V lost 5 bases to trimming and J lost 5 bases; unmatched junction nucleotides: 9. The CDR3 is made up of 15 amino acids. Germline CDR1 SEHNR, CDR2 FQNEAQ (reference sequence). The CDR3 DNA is TGTGCCAGCAGCCCACAGGGGGCCCCCCTTTATGGCTACACCTTC. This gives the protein CASSPQGAPLYGYTF.

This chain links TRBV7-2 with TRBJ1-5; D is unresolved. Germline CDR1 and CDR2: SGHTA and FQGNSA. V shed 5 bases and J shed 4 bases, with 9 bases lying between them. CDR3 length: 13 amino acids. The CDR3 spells CASSTRRNQPQHF. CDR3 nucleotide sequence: TGTGCCAGCAGCACTCGAAGAAATCAGCCCCAGCATTTT.

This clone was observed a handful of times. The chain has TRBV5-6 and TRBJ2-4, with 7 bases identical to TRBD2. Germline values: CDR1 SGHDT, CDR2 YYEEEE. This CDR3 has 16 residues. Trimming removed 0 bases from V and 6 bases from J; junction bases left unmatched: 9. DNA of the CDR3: TGTGCCAGCAGCTTGGATGGGGGGGGTCGGGGAAACATTCAGTACTTC. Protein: CASSLDGGGRGNIQYF.

The CDR3 reads CASSESLAGGYEQFF. The CDR3 bases are TGTGCCAGCAGTGAATCACTAGCGGGGGGCTATGAGCAGTTCTTC. V usage is TRBV6-1 and J usage is TRBJ2-1; 12 positions match TRBD2. CDR3 length: 15 residues. V shed 2 bases and J 8 bases; nucleotides not matched to a gene: 4. Germline V gene sequence: CDR1 MNHNS, CDR2 SASEGT.

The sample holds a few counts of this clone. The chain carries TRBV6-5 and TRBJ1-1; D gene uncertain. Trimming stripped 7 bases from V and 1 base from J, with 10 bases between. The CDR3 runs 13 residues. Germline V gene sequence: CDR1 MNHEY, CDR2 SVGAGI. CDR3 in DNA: TGTGCCAGCACGGTCAATTCGAACACTGAAGCTTTCTTT. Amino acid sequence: CASTVNSNTEAFF.

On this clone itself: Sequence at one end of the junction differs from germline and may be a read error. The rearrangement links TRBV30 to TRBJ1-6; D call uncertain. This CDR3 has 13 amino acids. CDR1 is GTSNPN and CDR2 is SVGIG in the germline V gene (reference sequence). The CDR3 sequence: CAWTSGPHSPLHF. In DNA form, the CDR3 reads TGTGCCTGGACCAGCGGACCCCATTCCCCCCTCCACTTT.

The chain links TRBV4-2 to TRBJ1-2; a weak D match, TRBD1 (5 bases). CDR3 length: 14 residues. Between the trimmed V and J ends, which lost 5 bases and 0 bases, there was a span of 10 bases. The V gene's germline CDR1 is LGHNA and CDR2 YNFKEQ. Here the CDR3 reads CASSDARANYGYTF. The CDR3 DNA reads TGTGCCAGCAGCGATGCCAGGGCTAACTATGGCTACACCTTC.

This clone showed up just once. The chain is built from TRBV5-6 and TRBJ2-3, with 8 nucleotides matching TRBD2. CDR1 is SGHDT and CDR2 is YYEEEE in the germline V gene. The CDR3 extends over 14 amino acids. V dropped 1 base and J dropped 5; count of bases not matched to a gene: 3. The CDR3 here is CASSLWLAGDTQYF. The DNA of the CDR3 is TGTGCCAGCAGCTTGTGGCTAGCGGGAGATACGCAGTATTTT.

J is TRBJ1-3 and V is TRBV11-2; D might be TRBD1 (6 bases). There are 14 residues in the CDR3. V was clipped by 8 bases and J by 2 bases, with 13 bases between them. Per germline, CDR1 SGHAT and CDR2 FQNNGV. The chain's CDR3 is CASGTGRAGNTIYF. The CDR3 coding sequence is TGTGCCAGCGGAACAGGGAGGGCTGGAAACACCATATATTTT.

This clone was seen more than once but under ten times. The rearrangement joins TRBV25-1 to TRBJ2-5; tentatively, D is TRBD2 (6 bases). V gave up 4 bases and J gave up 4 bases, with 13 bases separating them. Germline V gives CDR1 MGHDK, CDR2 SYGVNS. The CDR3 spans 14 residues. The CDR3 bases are TGTGCCAGCAGTGCTGGACTATTTCCAGAGACCCAGTACTTC. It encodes CASSAGLFPETQYF.

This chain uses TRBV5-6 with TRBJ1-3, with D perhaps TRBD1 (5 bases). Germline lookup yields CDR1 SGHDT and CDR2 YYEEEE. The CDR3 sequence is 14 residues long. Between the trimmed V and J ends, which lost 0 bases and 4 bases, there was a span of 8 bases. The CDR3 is CASSLVGLGNTIYF. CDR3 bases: TGTGCCAGCAGCTTGGTGGGGCTAGGAAACACCATATATTTT.

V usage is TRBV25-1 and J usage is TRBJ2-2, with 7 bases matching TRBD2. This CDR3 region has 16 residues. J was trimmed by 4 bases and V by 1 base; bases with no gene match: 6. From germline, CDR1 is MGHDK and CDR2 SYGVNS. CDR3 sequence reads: CASSESGGRGTGELFF. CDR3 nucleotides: TGTGCCAGCAGTGAATCTGGGGGGAGGGGCACCGGGGAGCTGTTTTTT.

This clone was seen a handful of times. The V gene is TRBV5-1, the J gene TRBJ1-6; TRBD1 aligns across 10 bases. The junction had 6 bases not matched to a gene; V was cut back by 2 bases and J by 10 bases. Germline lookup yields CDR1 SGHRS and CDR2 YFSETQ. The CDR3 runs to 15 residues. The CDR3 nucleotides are TGCGCCAGCAGCTTCGCCGGGACAGGGGAATCACCCCTCCACTTT. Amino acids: CASSFAGTGESPLHF.

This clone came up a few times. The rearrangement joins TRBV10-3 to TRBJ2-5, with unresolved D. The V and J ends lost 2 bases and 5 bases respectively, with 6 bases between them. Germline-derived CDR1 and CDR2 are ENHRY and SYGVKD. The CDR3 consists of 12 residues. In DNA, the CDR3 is TGTGCCATCAGTGAGGCGCGGGAGACCCAGTACTTC. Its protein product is CAISEARETQYF.

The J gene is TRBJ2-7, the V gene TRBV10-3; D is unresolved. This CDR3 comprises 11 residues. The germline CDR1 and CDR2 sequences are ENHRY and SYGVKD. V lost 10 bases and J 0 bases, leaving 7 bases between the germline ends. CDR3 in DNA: TGTGCCACCCTTAGCTCCTACGAGCAGTACTTC. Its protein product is CATLSSYEQYF.

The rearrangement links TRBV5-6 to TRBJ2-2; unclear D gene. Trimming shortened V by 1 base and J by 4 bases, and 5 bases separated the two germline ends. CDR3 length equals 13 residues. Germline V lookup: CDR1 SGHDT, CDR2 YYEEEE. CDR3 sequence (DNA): TGTGCCAGCAGCTTGAGTAGCACCGGGGAGCTGTTTTTT. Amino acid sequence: CASSLSSTGELFF.

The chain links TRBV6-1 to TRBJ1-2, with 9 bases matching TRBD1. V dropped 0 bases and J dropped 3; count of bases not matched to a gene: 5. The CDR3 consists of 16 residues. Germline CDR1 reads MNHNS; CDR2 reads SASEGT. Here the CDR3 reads CASSEAPDRGYYGYTF. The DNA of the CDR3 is TGTGCCAGCAGTGAAGCGCCTGACAGGGGGTACTATGGCTACACCTTC.

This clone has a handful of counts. CDR3 in DNA: TGTGCCAGCAGTCCACCCAGGGTGTATGGCTACACCTTC. This translates into CASSPPRVYGYTF. This chain connects TRBV28 to TRBJ1-2; possibly TRBD1 for D (5 bases). The CDR3 spans 13 residues. The germline CDR1 and CDR2 sequences are MDHEN and SYDVKM. The V and J ends lost 5 bases and 5 bases respectively, with 12 bases between them.

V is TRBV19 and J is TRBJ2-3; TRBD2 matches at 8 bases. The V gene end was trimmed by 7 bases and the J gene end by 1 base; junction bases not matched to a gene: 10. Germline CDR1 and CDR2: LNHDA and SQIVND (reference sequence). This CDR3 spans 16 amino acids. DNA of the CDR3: TGTGCCAGTAATCAGGGCGCGGGGGGACGCACAGATACGCAGTATTTT. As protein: CASNQGAGGRTDTQYF.

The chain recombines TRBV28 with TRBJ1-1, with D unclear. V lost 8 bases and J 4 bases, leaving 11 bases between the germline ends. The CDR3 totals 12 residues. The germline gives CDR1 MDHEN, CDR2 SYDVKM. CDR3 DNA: TGTGCCAGCCCCGGGGTGGGCACTGAAGCTTTCTTT. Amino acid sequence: CASPGVGTEAFF.

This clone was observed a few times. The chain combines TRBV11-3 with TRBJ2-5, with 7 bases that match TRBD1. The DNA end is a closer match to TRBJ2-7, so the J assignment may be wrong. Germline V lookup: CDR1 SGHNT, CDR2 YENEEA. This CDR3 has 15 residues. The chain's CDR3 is CASSTRTGLTYEQYF. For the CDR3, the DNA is TGTGCCAGCAGCACTCGGACAGGACTTACCTACGAGCAGTACTTC.